The clone carrying this TCR beta chain was seen more than once but under ten times. Germline values: CDR1 SEHNR, CDR2 FQNEAQ (reference sequence). This CDR3 has 14 amino acids. Trimming removed 5 bases from V and 5 bases from J, with 15 bases in between. The time point denotes: pre-treatment sample, taken before nivolumab and TIL therapy. The immunoSEQ assay was v3. Profiling relied on immunoSEQ multiplex PCR, and the TCRdb table lists in-frame clones only, not all of them. The sample contains around 30,000 clones, 74% of which appear only once. This sample is drawn from a study of TIL therapy for anti-PD-1-resistant metastatic lung cancer. Overall study: Most patients had lung adenocarcinoma; several tumors were EGFR-mutant, two ALK-rearranged; half smoked currently or formerly.

This chain connects TRBV7-9 to TRBJ1-1, with TRBD1 as a possible D gene (6 bases). The source is a woman aged 30 to 85 with non-small cell lung cancer. Here the sequenced sample was blood, taken at baseline. CDR3 in amino acids: CASSQQGIGTEAFF. CDR3 sequence (DNA): TGTGCCAGCAGCCAACAGGGAATCGGGACTGAAGCTTTCTTT.